This section outlines one T cell receptor beta chain sequence together with its context. This clonotype was detected a few times. What antigen it recognizes has not been identified. Base qualities are missing; no much larger clone stands one base away. Ficoll-Paque density gradient centrifugation was the method used to isolate PBMCs. The data derive from a study of T-cell memory formation after mild COVID-19 (dated by TCRdb to the early 2020s). General notes on the study: TCR sequence clusters from the two donors were found to be largely donor specific. The cohort was made up of two young adult volunteers, one female and one male, who were previously healthy. T-cell clones expanding and contracting after mild COVID-19 in two donors were tracked by longitudinal TCRalpha and TCRbeta repertoire sequencing.

General findings and caveats noted by the study authors: The study covered only a couple of mild cases, and larger cohorts including severe cases with pre-infection samples were considered necessary. The second-wave clones that peaked on day 37 were not confirmed to be SARS-CoV-2 specific. Clones contracting from day 15 to 85 had balanced CD4/CD8 phenotypes, while a second wave expanding from day 15 to 37 was biased towards CD4+. Contracting CD4+ clones were located mainly in the CM and EM memory subsets, whereas CD8+ clones were found to be enriched in EMRA. Some responding clones were found in pre-infection memory, which suggests that pre-existing cross-reactive memory T cells took part in the SARS-CoV-2 response.

Including cysteine and phenylalanine, the CDR3 has 14 amino acids. Left in the record is the CDR3 DNA by itself, 42 bases read in frame from the first base. V trim: 3 bases; J trim: 0 bases; unmatched bases: 3. The germline V gene provides CDR1 SGHDT and CDR2 YYEEEE. Instrument used: Illumina NovaSeq 6000. TCRalpha and TCRbeta cDNA libraries were constructed by 5'RACE with constant-segment primers, with sample barcodes and unique molecular identifiers being introduced. RNA was extracted from every sample with Trizol reagent. Amplification of the libraries took two PCR steps, and the second step added a second sample barcode plus Illumina TruSeq adapters. The libraries were sequenced on an Illumina NovaSeq using 2 x 150 bp paired-end reads. Per the original workflow: Demultiplexing of reads and collapsing into UMI-guided consensus sequences were performed with migec v1.2.7. Using mixcr v2.1.11, UMI consensuses were aligned to TRA and TRB V and J templates and then assembled into clonotypes. Expanded or contracted clonotypes were those called significant by both edgeR and NoisET, with noise models trained on biological replicates. For edgeR calls, the thresholds were a false discovery rate-adjusted p below 0.01 and a log2 fold-change of 1. As an exploratory analysis of dynamics, PCA with hierarchical clustering was applied to max-normalized trajectories of the 1000 most abundant clonotypes. The CD4 or CD8 phenotype of responding clones was assigned using the separately sequenced CD4+ and CD8+ repertoires. TCRdb's own reprocessing of the public reads used fastp at Q25 and MiXCR and kept productive beta chains. Merged by CDR3 protein, the rows form single entries marked with the most common genes and DNA. These V and J calls rely on TCRdb rather than the paper's analysis. In this sample the table shows roughly 70,000 distinct CDR3 sequences, over 15% of which occur a single time. Together, the top ten hold 31% of the sample.

The sequence was collected from an adult woman who had mild COVID-19 (a few samples of this study predate the infection). The sample titles of this study are shuffled in the database, so cell type and time point are left out; the donor was told from shared clones. The V and J genes are TRBV5-6 and TRBJ2-7; the central 7 bases match TRBD1. The sequenced material came from PBMCs or a T cell subset sorted from them (not recorded which). The CDR3 loop reads CASSWTGSSYEQYF. In nucleotides, the sequence is TGTGCCAGCAGCTGGACAGGTTCCTCCTACGAGCAGTACTTC. Joined to the reference TRBV5-6 and TRBJ2-7 proteins, this CDR3 gives the full variable domain: DAGVTQSPTHLIKTRGQQVTLRCSPKSGHDTVSWYQQALGQGPQFIFQYYEEEERQRGNFPDRFSGHQFPNYSSELNVNALLLGDSALYLCASSWTGSSYEQYFGPGTRLTVT.